The 17 T cell receptor beta chains given below trace back to one sample, sequenced in a study of blood T cell repertoires in COVID-19. Sequencing was performed with immunoSEQ multiplex PCR; in TCRdb, only in-frame clones are kept and a portion is missing. The repertoire holds about 140,000 clones, with under 85% as singletons. Sequenced sample: peripheral blood. The source is a woman older than 75 in a cohort sampled during active or convalescent COVID-19.

This chain connects TRBV5-1 to TRBJ1-3; D ambiguous. The CDR3 consists of 13 residues. Germline V gene lookup returns CDR1 SGHRS and CDR2 YFSETQ. The V gene lost 8 bases and the J gene lost 0 bases, with 9 bases spanning the gap. The CDR3 here is CASHSGSGNTIYF. CDR3 in DNA: TGCGCCAGTCACAGTGGCTCTGGAAACACCATATATTTT.

This clone was counted between two and nine times. CDR3 DNA sequence: TGTGCCAGCAGCTTTGGCCAGGGGAGCTATGGCTACACCTTC. Its protein is CASSFGQGSYGYTF. The V and J genes are TRBV7-9 and TRBJ1-2; tentatively, D is TRBD1 (6 bases). Germline assignment: CDR1 SEHNR and CDR2 FQNEAQ (reference sequence). Trimming pared 3 bases from V and 4 bases from J, leaving 12 bases between. The CDR3 totals 14 residues.

The chain links TRBV7-9 to TRBJ1-1; D remains unclear. Germline loops: CDR1 SEHNR, CDR2 FQNEAQ (reference sequence). V lost 3 bases, J lost 2 bases, and 16 bases lay in between. The CDR3 sequence is 16 residues long. The CDR3 nucleotides read TGTGCCAGCAGCTTGGAAACAATTTCGGGAAACACTGAAGCTTTCTTT. Protein product: CASSLETISGNTEAFF.

The CDR3 sequence is CASSLGARRETQYF. The CDR3 region has the DNA TGTGCCAGCAGCTTGGGGGCGAGACGAGAGACCCAGTACTTC. The V gene is TRBV5-6, the J gene TRBJ2-5, with D hard to call. Per the germline V gene, CDR1 is SGHDT and CDR2 is YYEEEE. V was pared by 0 bases and J by 4 bases, with 10 bases between. This CDR3 has 14 amino acids.

The gene calls are TRBV18 and TRBJ2-2; tentatively, D is TRBD1 (6 bases). The CDR3 sequence is 16 residues long. CDR1 is KGHSH and CDR2 is LQKENI in the germline V gene. V dropped 1 base and J dropped 2 bases, with 11 bases sitting between them. The CDR3 region is CASSPRRDTNTGELFF. In DNA form, the CDR3 reads TGTGCCAGCTCACCACGTAGGGACACCAACACCGGGGAGCTGTTTTTT.

This clone was observed once. The V call is TRBV5-1, the J call TRBJ2-7; 11 bases align to TRBD2. Germline CDR1 and CDR2: SGHRS and YFSETQ. Unmatched junction bases numbered 3, after V lost 2 bases and J lost 2 bases. The CDR3 covers 15 residues. CDR3 residues: CASSFRLAGTYEQYF. CDR3 in DNA: TGCGCCAGCAGCTTCCGACTAGCGGGAACCTACGAGCAGTACTTC.

Remarks on this clone: Other DNA sequences in the same sample also yield this CDR3. CDR3 protein: CASSQAREQYF. In nucleotides, the CDR3 is TGTGCCAGCAGCCAAGCTCGCGAGCAGTACTTC. J is TRBJ2-7 and V is TRBV3-1 (or the pseudogene TRBV3-2); no firm D call. CDR1 and CDR2 (germline): LGHDT, YNNKEL (reference sequence). This CDR3 is 11 amino acids long. V lost 1 base and J lost 6, with 4 bases in between.

This chain joins TRBV7-9 and TRBJ1-1, with D possibly being TRBD1 (5 bases). The CDR3 is 15 amino acids. Germline V gene data show CDR1 as SEHNR and CDR2 as FQNEAQ (reference sequence). Trimming pared 1 base from V and 0 bases from J, leaving 9 bases between. CDR3 in DNA: TGTGCCAGCAGCTTAGTCCCAGGGTTGAACACTGAAGCTTTCTTT. Translated, it gives CASSLVPGLNTEAFF.

In this sample, this clone turned up many times. The CDR3 protein is CASSQGASGGAVNEQFF. The CDR3 nucleotides are TGTGCCAGCAGCCAAGGGGCTAGCGGGGGGGCAGTGAATGAGCAGTTCTTC. The chain is built from TRBV3-1 (or the pseudogene TRBV3-2) and TRBJ2-1; TRBD2 matches 12 bases. J gave up 7 bases and V 1 base, and 8 bases lay outside the gene matches. The CDR3 length is 17 residues. In germline, CDR1 is LGHDT, CDR2 YNNKEL (reference sequence).

The rearrangement joins TRBV11-2 to TRBJ2-5, with D perhaps TRBD2 (6 bases). This CDR3 region has 14 residues. Germline V lookup: CDR1 SGHAT, CDR2 FQNNGV. Trimming removed 4 bases from V and 1 base from J, with 10 bases in between. CDR3 coding DNA: TGTGCCAGCAGCTCTGGAGGGCTCCAAGAGACCCAGTACTTC. Amino acids: CASSSGGLQETQYF. The full variable domain, in which reference TRBV11-2 and TRBJ2-5 provide the parts outside the CDR3, is EAGVAQSPRYKIIEKRQSVAFWCNPISGHATLYWYQQILGQGPKLLIQFQNNGVVDDSQLPKDRFSAERLKGVDSTLKIQPAKLEDSAVYLCASSSGGLQETQYFGPGTRLLVL.

CDR3 DNA sequence: TGTGCCATCAGTGACCGACTAGCGGGGACAATCTCCTACAATGAGCAGTTCTTC. This sequence encodes CAISDRLAGTISYNEQFF. The J gene is TRBJ2-1, the V gene TRBV10-3; TRBD2 matches 11 bases. This CDR3 is built from 18 residues. V was pared by 3 bases and J by 0 bases, with 7 bases of the junction left unmatched. Germline assignment: CDR1 ENHRY and CDR2 SYGVKD.

The CDR3 spells CASSPRTGISGNTIYF. CDR3 DNA: TGTGCCAGCAGCCCGCGGACAGGGATCTCTGGAAACACCATATATTTT. This rearrangement joins TRBV3-1 (or the pseudogene TRBV3-2) to TRBJ1-3; TRBD1 matches at 8 bases. Germline CDR1 reads LGHDT; CDR2 reads YNNKEL (reference sequence). J gave up 0 bases and V 4 bases, and 5 bases lay outside the gene matches. The CDR3 loop spans 16 amino acids.

Only a few counts were recorded for this clone. The gene calls are TRBV2 and TRBJ2-7; 7 bases match TRBD1. Germline loops: CDR1 SNHLY, CDR2 FYNNEI. The CDR3 runs 14 residues. V shed 7 bases, J shed 0 bases, and the junction held 6 bases outside the gene matches. CDR3 DNA: TGTGCCAGCAAAGACAGGGTCAACTCCTACGAGCAGTACTTC. Amino acid sequence: CASKDRVNSYEQYF.

This chain connects TRBV6-1 to TRBJ2-3, with TRBD2 matching over 7 bases. The CDR3 spans 16 residues. V was pared by 1 base and J by 0 bases, with 4 bases of the junction left unmatched. Germline values: CDR1 MNHNS, CDR2 SASEGT. The DNA of the CDR3 is TGTGCCAGCAGTGAAGTTGGCGGGGGTAGCACAGATACGCAGTATTTT. Translating it yields CASSEVGGGSTDTQYF.

This rearrangement joins TRBV3-1 (or the pseudogene TRBV3-2) to TRBJ1-2, with D possibly being TRBD1 (5 bases). The V end was cut by 2 bases, the J end by 6 bases, with 10 bases between. The CDR3 runs to 13 residues. The germline CDR1 and CDR2 sequences are LGHDT and YNNKEL (reference sequence). The CDR3 coding sequence is TGTGCCAGCAGCCAATCTTTAGGGGATGGCTACACCTTC. Translation gives CASSQSLGDGYTF.

The chain couples TRBV6-5 to TRBJ1-6; D remains ambiguous. Germline lookup yields CDR1 MNHEY and CDR2 SVGAGI. This CDR3 spans 14 amino acids. The germline V and J ends were trimmed by 6 bases and 7 bases, with 13 bases remaining between them. CDR3 protein: CASREERGNSPLHF. In nucleotides, the CDR3 is TGTGCCAGCAGGGAGGAACGGGGAAATTCACCCCTCCACTTT.

The chain couples TRBV2 to TRBJ2-1; 8 nucleotides match TRBD2. The V gene end was trimmed by 6 bases and the J gene end by 2 bases; junction bases not matched to a gene: 12. The CDR3 is made up of 17 amino acids. CDR1 is SNHLY, CDR2 FYNNEI, per germline. The CDR3 reads CASRLLRPGLAYNEQFF. CDR3 in DNA: TGTGCCAGCAGGCTCCTAAGGCCGGGACTAGCCTACAATGAGCAGTTCTTC.